This T cell receptor beta chain comes out of a study of blood T cell repertoires in COVID-19. Across the whole study: Samples came from the United States, Italy and Spain, spanning acute and convalescent COVID-19. PBMCs, B-cell-depleted T cells, or T cells provided the cDNA or gDNA that made up the material.

In the source study's methods: The assay estimated nucleated cells by amplifying reference gene primers. Clones were read by immunoSEQ multiplex PCR, and TCRdb kept only the in-frame ones, dropping some. From that table come the V and J calls and clone size; the DNA was used to work out D and trimming. The table has 300,000 or so clones, roughly 88% seen once; the top ten hold approximately 1.5%. V lost 2 bases and J 4 bases, leaving 12 bases between the germline ends. In germline, CDR1 is MNHNS, CDR2 SASEGT. This CDR3 has 14 amino acids. The sequencing input was peripheral blood. The gene calls are TRBV6-1 and TRBJ2-7; D uncertain. This clonotype was sampled from a woman between 45 and 60 years old with acute or convalescent COVID-19. The CDR3 spells CASSENEALYEQYF. CDR3 DNA sequence: TGTGCCAGCAGTGAAAACGAAGCCCTATACGAGCAGTACTTC.